These T cell receptor beta chains were read from a single sample in a study of T cell repertoires in cytomegalovirus infection. TCRdb re-derived calls from the reads in MiXCR, one entry per CDR3 protein. The sample yields roughly 920,000 distinct CDR3 sequences, less than 40% seen once. Their antigens remain unidentified. The sample here was cultured CD8+ T cells from PBMCs, taken from culture after CMV antigen stimulation. These receptors were obtained from a human donor in good health (CMV status not recorded). Some clones in this sample may be carry-over from other donors' samples. Both conserved end residues are trimmed from each CDR3.

TRBV10-3	TRBJ1-2	AIRDTVDSYT
TRBV6-5	TRBJ1-2	ASSSSKYYGYT
TRBV6-1	TRBJ2-1	ASSEDVGGYNEQF
TRBV27	TRBJ2-5	ASSPLRQTQETQY
TRBV7-6	TRBJ2-2	ASSFGSAGLF
TRBV7-9	TRBJ2-3	ASSPLAGGMTDTQY
TRBV7-9	TRBJ1-2	ASSSDQAGYGYT
TRBV4-3	TRBJ2-3	ASSQVFGVPTDTQY
TRBV14	TRBJ1-2	ASSQVFGPWGYT
TRBV6-1	TRBJ1-2	ASSLDRASYGYT
TRBV7-2	TRBJ1-1	ASSLVGGGSNTEAF
TRBV6-5	TRBJ1-6	ATSQGIYNSPLH
TRBV6-1	TRBJ2-7	ASHRGPPYEQY
TRBV4-1	TRBJ2-1	ASSQVAGGSVSDEQF
TRBV20-1	TRBJ2-2	SARDPGHRELF
TRBV10-3	TRBJ2-3	AIRQGIGSDTQY
TRBV5-4	TRBJ1-4	ASSSGRSIGEKLF
TRBV5-6	TRBJ2-7	ASSLRDSFLLSYEQY
TRBV9	TRBJ2-3	ASSSLAGLGDTQY
TRBV27	TRBJ2-3	ASSLSRAGGTDTQY
TRBV2	TRBJ2-5	ASSVSRWDYTQETQY
TRBV6-1	TRBJ2-1	ASSEGTSKRGQF
TRBV7-7	TRBJ2-2	ASSSGAGGWTGELF
TRBV7-6	TRBJ2-5	ASSYIRDDQETQY
TRBV6-5	TRBJ1-2	ASSYSTGFET
TRBV6-2/TRBV6-3	TRBJ1-1	AIKNQKLQDTEAF
TRBV27	TRBJ2-6	ASSLSRANVLT
TRBV7-2	TRBJ1-6	ASSLEGLGSPLH
TRBV29-1	TRBJ2-6	SVEVRAPGANVLT
TRBV5-4	TRBJ1-1	ASSSHTPGGSEAF
TRBV19	TRBJ1-1	ASSMLPLDTEAF
TRBV2	TRBJ2-5	ASTGLAGARILRETQY
TRBV6-2/TRBV6-3	TRBJ2-1	ASSFRGQGRLGDEQF
TRBV7-9	TRBJ2-7	ASSSRQGMSEQY
TRBV4-1	TRBJ2-1	ASSQAGAGIYNEQF
TRBV5-1	TRBJ1-1	ASSLVRQGNTEAF
TRBV10-3	TRBJ1-2	AISESGPMGGYT
TRBV25-1	TRBJ2-3	ASSWLTDSTDTQY
TRBV27	TRBJ2-7	ASALGGPSYEQY
TRBV20-1	TRBJ2-7	SAGDWARWGEQY
TRBV6-6	TRBJ2-1	ASSYPLDGGGNEQF
TRBV29-1	TRBJ2-7	SVPSGGTHYEQY
TRBV7-2	TRBJ1-3	ASFEGASGNTIY
TRBV19	TRBJ2-2	ASAIGAGELF
TRBV2	TRBJ2-4	ASSGVGYEGDIQY
TRBV7-6	TRBJ1-6	ASSLDAPGNSPLH
TRBV10-3	TRBJ2-2	AISLGQGRDTGELF
TRBV6-1	TRBJ1-5	ASRRTGKRYSNQPQH
TRBV7-2	TRBJ1-3	ASSLRQSRNTIY
TRBV7-9	TRBJ2-7	ASLAGTGRDEQY
TRBV27	TRBJ2-3	ASTPGGHTDTQY
TRBV6-1	TRBJ2-2	ASSPRTTGEWAGELF
TRBV24-1	TRBJ2-6	ATSDATARSGANVLT